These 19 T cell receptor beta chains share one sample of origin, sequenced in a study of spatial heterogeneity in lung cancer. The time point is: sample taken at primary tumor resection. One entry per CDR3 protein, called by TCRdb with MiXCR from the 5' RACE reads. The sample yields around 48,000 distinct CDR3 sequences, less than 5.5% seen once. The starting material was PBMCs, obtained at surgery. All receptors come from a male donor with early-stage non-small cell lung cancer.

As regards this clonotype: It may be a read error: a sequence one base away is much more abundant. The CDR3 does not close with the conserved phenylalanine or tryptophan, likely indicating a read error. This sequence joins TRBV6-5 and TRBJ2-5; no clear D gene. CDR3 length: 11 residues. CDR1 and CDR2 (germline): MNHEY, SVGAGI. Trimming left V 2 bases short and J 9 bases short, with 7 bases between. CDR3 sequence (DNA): TGTGCCAGCAGTTACGGGATGTCCCAGTACTAC. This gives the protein CASSYGMSQYY.

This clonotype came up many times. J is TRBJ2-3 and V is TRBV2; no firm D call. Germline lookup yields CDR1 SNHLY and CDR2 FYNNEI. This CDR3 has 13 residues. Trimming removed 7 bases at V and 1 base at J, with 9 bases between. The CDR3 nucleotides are TGTGCCAGCACCAAGAGCGGCACAGATACGCAGTATTTT. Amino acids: CASTKSGTDTQYF.

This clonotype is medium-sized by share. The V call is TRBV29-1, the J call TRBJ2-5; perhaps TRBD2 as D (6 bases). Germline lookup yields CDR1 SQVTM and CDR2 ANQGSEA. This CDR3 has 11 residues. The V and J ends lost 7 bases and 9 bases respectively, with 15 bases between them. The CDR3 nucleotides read TGCAGCGGCGGGGACGGCCAAGCCCAGTACTTC. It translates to CSGGDGQAQYF.

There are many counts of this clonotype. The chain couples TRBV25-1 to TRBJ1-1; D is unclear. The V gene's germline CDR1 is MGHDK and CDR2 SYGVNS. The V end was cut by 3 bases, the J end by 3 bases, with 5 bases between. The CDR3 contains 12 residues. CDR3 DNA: TGTGCCAGCAGTGACCTACACACTGAAGCTTTCTTT. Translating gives CASSDLHTEAFF.

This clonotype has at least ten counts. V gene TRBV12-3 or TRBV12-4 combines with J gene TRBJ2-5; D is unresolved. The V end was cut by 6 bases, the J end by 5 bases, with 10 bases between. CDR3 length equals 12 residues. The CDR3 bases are TGTGCCAGCAGCCCAGTCTGGGAGACCCAGTACTTC. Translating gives CASSPVWETQYF.

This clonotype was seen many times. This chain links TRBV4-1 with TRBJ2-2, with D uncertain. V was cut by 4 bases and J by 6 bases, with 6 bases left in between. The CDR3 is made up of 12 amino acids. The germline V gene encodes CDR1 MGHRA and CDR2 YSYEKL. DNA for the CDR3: TGCGCCAGCAGCCCCCCGCCCGGGGAGCTGTTTTTT. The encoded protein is CASSPPPGELFF.

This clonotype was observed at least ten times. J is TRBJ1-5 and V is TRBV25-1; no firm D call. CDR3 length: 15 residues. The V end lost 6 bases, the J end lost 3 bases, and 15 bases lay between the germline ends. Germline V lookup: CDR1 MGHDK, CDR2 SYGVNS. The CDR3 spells CASSPRVYDNQPQHF. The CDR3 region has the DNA TGTGCCAGCAGCCCGAGGGTTTACGACAATCAGCCCCAGCATTTT.

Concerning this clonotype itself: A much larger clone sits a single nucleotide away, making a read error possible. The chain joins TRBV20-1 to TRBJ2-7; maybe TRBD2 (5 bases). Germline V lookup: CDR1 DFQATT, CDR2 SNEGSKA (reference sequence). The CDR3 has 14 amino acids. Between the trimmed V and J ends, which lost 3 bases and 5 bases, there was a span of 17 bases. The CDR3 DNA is TGCAGTGCTAGTAGGTCTAGCACAATCGACGAGCAGTACTTC. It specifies CSASRSSTIDEQYF.

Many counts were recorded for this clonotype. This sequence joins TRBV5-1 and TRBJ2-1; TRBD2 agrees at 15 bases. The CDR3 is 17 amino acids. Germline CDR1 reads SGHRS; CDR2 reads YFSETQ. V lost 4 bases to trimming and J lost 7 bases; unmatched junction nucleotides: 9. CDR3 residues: CASSVGLAGGRRNEQFF. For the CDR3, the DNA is TGCGCCAGCAGCGTCGGACTAGCGGGAGGGAGGAGGAATGAGCAGTTCTTC.

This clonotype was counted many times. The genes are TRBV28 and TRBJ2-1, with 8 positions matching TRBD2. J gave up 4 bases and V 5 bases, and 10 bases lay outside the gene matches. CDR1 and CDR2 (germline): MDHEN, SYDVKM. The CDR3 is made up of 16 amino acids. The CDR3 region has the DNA TGTGCCAGCAGTGGAAAAGCGGGAGCCCCGTACAATGAGCAGTTCTTC. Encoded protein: CASSGKAGAPYNEQFF.

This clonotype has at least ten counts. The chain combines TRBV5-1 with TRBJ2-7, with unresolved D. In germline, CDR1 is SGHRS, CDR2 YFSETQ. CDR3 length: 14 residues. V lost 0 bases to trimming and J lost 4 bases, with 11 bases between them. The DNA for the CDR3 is TGCGCCAGCAGCTTGGGCTTCGTCTCTTACGAGCAGTACTTC. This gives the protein CASSLGFVSYEQYF.

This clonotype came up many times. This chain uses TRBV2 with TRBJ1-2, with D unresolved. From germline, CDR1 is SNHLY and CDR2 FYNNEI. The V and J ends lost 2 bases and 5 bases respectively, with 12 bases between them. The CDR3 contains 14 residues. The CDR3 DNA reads TGTGCCAGCAGTGAACTCCAACCCCTATATGGCTACACCTTC. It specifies CASSELQPLYGYTF.

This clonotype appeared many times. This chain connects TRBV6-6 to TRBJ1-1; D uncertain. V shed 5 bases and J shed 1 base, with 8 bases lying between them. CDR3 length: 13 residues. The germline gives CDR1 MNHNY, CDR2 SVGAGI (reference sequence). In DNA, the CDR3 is TGTGCCAGCAGTGTATTCAGGAACACTGAAGCTTTCTTT. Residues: CASSVFRNTEAFF.

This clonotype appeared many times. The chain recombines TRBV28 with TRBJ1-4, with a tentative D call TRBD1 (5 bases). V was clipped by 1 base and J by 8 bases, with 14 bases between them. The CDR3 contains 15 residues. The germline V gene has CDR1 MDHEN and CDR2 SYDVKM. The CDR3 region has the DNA TGTGCCAGCAGTTTATTAGGGGCAGGGCCGGAAAAACTGTTTTTT. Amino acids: CASSLLGAGPEKLFF.

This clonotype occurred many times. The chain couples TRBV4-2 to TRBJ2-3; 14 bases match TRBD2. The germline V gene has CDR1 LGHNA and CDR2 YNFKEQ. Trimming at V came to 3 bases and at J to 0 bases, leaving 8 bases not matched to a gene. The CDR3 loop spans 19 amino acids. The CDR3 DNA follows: TGTGCCAGCAGCCAGCTCCCAGGGACTAGCGGGAGTAGCACAGATACGCAGTATTTT. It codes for CASSQLPGTSGSSTDTQYF.

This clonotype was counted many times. Here the CDR3 DNA reads TGCGCAAGCGGGGCCTACAATGAGCAGTTCTTC. It is translated as CASGAYNEQFF. The chain combines TRBV5-1 with TRBJ2-1, with 7 bases identical to TRBD2. This CDR3 has 11 residues. From germline, CDR1 is SGHRS and CDR2 YFSETQ.

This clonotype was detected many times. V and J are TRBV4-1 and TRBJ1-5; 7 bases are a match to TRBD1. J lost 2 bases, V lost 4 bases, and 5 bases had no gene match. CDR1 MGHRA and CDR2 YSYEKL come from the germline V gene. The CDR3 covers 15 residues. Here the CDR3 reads CASSPGQVGNQPQHF. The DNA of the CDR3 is TGCGCCAGCAGCCCTGGACAGGTGGGCAATCAGCCCCAGCATTTT.

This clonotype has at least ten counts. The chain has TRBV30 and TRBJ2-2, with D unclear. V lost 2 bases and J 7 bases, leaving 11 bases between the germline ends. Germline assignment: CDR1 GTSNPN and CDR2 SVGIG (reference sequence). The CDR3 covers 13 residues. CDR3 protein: CAWSWAGYGELFF. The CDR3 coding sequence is TGTGCCTGGAGTTGGGCCGGGTACGGGGAGCTGTTTTTT.

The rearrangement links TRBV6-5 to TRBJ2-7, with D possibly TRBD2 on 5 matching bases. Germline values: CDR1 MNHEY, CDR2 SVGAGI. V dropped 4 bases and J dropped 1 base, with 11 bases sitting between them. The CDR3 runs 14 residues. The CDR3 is CASSSFGRSYEQYF. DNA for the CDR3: TGTGCCAGCAGTTCCTTTGGGAGATCCTACGAGCAGTACTTC.